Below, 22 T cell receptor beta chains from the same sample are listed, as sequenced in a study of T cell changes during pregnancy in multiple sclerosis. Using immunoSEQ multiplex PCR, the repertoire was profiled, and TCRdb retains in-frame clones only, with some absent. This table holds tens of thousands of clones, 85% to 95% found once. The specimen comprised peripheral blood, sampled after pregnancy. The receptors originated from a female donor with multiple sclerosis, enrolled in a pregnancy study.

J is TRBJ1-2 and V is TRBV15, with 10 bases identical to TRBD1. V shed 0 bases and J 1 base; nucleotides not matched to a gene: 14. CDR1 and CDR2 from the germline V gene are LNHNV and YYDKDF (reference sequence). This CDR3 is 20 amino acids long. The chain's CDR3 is CATSRDRALGTGVFNYGYTF. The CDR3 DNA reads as TGTGCCACCAGCAGAGATCGGGCTCTGGGGACAGGGGTTTTTAACTATGGCTACACCTTC.

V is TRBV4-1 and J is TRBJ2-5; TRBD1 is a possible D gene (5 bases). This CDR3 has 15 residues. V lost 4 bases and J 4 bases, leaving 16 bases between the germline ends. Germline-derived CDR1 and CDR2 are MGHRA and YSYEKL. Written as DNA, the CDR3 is TGCGCCAGCAGCCCCTGGGGCAGCCCCCTAGAGACCCAGTACTTC. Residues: CASSPWGSPLETQYF.

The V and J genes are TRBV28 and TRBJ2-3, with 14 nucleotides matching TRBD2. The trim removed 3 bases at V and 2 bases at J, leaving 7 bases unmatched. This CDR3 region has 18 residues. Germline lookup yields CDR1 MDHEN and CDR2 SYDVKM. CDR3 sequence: CASSLGTSGRVLTDTQYF. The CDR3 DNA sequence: TGTGCCAGCAGTTTGGGGACTAGCGGGAGAGTTCTCACAGATACGCAGTATTTT.

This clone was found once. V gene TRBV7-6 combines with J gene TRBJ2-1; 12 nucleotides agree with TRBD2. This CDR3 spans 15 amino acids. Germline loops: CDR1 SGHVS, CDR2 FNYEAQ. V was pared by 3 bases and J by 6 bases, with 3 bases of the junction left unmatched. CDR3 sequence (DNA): TGTGCCAGCAGCTTGCTAGCGGGAGGGTTCAATGAGCAGTTCTTC. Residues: CASSLLAGGFNEQFF.

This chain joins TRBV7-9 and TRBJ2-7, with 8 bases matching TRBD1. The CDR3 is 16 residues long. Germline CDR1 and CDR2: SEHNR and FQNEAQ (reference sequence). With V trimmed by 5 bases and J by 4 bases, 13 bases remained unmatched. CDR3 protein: CASSGTTGDWPYEQYF. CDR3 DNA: TGTGCCAGCAGCGGAACGACAGGGGATTGGCCTTACGAGCAGTACTTC.

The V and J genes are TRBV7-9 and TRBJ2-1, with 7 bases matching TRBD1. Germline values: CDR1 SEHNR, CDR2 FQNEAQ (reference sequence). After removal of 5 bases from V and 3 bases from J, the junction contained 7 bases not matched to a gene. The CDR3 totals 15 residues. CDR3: CASSQRQGFYNEQFF. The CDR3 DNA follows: TGTGCCAGCAGCCAACGACAGGGATTCTACAATGAGCAGTTCTTC.

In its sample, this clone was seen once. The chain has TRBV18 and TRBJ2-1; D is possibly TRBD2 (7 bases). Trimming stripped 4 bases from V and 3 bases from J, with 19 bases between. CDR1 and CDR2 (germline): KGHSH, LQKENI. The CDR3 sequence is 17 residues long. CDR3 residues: CASSLSEWGGGYNEQFF. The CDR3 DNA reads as TGTGCCAGCTCACTTAGTGAGTGGGGAGGGGGCTACAATGAGCAGTTCTTC.

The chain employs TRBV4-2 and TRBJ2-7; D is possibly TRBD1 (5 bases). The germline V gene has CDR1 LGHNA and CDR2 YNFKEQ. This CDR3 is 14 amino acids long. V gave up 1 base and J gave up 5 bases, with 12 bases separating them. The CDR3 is CASSQVGEGHEQYF. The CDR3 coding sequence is TGTGCCAGCAGCCAAGTAGGGGAAGGGCACGAGCAGTACTTC.

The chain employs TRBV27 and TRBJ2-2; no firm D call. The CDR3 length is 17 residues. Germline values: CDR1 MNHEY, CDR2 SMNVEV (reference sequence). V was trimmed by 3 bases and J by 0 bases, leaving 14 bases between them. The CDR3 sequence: CASSLSQAIANTGELFF. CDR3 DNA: TGTGCCAGCAGTTTGAGCCAGGCAATCGCGAACACCGGGGAGCTGTTTTTT.

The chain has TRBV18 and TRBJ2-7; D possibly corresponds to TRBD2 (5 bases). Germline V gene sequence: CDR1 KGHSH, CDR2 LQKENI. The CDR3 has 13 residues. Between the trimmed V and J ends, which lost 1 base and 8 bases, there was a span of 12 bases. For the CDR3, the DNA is TGTGCCAGCTCACCACAATCTAGCAAGCAGCAGTACTTC. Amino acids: CASSPQSSKQQYF. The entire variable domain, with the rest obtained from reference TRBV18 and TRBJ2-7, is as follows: NAGVMQNPRHLVRRRGQEARLRCSPMKGHSHVYWYRQLPEEGLKFMVYLQKENIIDESGMPKERFSAEFPKEGPSILRIQQVVRGDSAAYFCASSPQSSKQQYFGPGTRLTVT.

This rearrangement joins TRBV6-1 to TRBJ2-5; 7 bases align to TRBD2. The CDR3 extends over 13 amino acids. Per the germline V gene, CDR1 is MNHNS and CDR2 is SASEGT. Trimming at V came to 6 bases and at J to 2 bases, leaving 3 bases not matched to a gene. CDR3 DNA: TGTGCCAGCAGACTAGCGCGACAAGAGACCCAGTACTTC. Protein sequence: CASRLARQETQYF.

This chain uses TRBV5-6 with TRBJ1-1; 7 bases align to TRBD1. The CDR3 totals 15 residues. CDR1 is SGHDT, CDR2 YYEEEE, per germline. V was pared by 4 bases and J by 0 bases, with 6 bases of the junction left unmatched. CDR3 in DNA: TGTGCCAGCAGCCGGAAGGACAGGCTGAACACTGAAGCTTTCTTT. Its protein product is CASSRKDRLNTEAFF. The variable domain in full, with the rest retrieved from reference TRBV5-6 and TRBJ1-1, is DAGVTQSPTHLIKTRGQQVTLRCSPKSGHDTVSWYQQALGQGPQFIFQYYEEEERQRGNFPDRFSGHQFPNYSSELNVNALLLGDSALYLCASSRKDRLNTEAFFGQGTRLTVV.

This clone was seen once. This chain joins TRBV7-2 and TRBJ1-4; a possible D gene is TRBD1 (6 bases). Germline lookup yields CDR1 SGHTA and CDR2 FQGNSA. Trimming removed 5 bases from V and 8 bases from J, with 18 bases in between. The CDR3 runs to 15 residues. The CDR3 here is CASSLDRNSGEKLFF. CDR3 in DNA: TGTGCCAGCAGCCTAGACAGGAACAGCGGGGAAAAACTGTTTTTT.

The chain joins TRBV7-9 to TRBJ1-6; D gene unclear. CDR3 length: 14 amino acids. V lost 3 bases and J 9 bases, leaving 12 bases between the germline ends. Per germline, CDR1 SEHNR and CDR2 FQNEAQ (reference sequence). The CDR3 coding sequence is TGTGCCAGCAGCTTCGGGGTGTTTAGTTCACCCCTCCACTTT. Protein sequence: CASSFGVFSSPLHF.

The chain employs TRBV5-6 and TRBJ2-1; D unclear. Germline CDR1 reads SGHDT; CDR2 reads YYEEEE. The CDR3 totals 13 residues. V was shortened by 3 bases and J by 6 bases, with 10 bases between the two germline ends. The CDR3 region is CASSSARGNEQFF. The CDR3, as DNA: TGTGCCAGCAGCTCGGCACGAGGCAATGAGCAGTTCTTC.

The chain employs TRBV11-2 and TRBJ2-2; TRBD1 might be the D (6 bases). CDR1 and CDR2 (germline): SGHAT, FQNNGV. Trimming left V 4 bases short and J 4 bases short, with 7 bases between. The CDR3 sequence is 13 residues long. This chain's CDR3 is CASSSGVTGELFF. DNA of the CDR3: TGTGCCAGCAGCTCAGGGGTCACCGGGGAGCTGTTTTTT.

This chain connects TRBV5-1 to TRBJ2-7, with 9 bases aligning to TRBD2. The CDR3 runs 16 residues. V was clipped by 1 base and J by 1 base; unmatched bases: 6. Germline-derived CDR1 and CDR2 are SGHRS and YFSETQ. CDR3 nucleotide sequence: TGCGCCAGCAGCTTGTTTACGGCGGGAGGGTCCTACGAGCAGTACTTC. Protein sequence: CASSLFTAGGSYEQYF.

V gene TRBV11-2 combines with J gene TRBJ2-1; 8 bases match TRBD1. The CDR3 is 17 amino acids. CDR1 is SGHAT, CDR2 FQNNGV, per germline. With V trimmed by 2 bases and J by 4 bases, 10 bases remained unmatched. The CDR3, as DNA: TGTGCCAGCAGCTTAAGGGTGACAGGGGCCCAATACAATGAGCAGTTCTTC. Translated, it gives CASSLRVTGAQYNEQFF.

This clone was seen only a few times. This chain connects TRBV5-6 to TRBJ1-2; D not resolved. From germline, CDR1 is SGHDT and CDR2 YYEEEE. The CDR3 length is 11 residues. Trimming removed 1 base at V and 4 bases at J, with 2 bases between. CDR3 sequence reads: CASSLRYGYTF. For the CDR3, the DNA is TGTGCCAGCAGCTTGCGCTATGGCTACACCTTC. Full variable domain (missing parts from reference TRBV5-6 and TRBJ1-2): DAGVTQSPTHLIKTRGQQVTLRCSPKSGHDTVSWYQQALGQGPQFIFQYYEEEERQRGNFPDRFSGHQFPNYSSELNVNALLLGDSALYLCASSLRYGYTFGSGTRLTVV.

The CDR3 here is CASSERQLTGELFF. The CDR3 DNA follows: TGTGCCAGCAGTGAAAGACAGCTCACCGGGGAGCTGTTTTTT. The chain carries TRBV2 and TRBJ2-2; TRBD1 is a possible D gene (5 bases). Trimming took 2 bases from V and 4 from J, leaving 8 bases between them. CDR1 is SNHLY, CDR2 FYNNEI, per germline. The CDR3 sequence is 14 residues long.

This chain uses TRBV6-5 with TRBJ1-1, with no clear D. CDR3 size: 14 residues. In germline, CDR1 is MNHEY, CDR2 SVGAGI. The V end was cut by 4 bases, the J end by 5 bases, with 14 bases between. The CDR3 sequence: CASSSDGEVTEAFF. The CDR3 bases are TGTGCCAGCAGTTCGGACGGGGAGGTGACTGAAGCTTTCTTT.

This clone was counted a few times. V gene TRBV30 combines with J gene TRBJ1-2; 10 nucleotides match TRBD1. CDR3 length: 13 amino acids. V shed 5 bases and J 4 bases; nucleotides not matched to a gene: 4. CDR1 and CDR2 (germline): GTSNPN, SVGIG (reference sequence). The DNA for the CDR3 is TGTGCCTGGCTGCGGGACAGGGGCTATGGCTACACCTTC. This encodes CAWLRDRGYGYTF.